One and the same sample provided the 25 T cell receptor beta chains below, sequenced in a study of shared clonotypes between healthy human individuals. Profiling relied on immunoSEQ multiplex PCR, and the TCRdb table lists in-frame clones only, not all of them. The data show 600,000 to 800,000 clones, just under 75% seen once. The sequenced sample consisted of memory CD4+ T cells sorted from blood. Documented subset: CD45RA-negative fraction. These receptor sequences come from a woman aged 30 to 39 in good health.

V gene TRBV7-9 combines with J gene TRBJ2-7; 11 nucleotides align to TRBD2. There are 15 residues in the CDR3. From germline, CDR1 is SEHNR and CDR2 FQNEAQ (reference sequence). V shed 3 bases, J shed 3 bases, and the junction held 4 bases outside the gene matches. CDR3 region: CASSFVLAGDYEQYF. In DNA, the CDR3 is TGTGCCAGCAGCTTCGTACTAGCGGGAGACTACGAGCAGTACTTC. Together with reference TRBV7-9 and TRBJ2-7, the CDR3 gives the full variable domain: DTGVSQNPRHKITKRGQNVTFRCDPISEHNRLYWYRQTLGQGPEFLTYFQNEAQLEKSRLLSDRFSAERPKGSFSTLEIQRTEQGDSAMYLCASSFVLAGDYEQYFGPGTRLTVT.

Concerning this clone: Other DNA sequences of this sample code for an identical CDR3. The CDR3 DNA is TGCGCCAGCAGCCTCGGACAGGGAGAGGGGCGGACTGAAGCTTTCTTT. Its protein product is CASSLGQGEGRTEAFF. V and J are TRBV5-1 and TRBJ1-1; 8 bases are shared with TRBD1. The CDR3 length is 16 residues. The V and J ends lost 4 bases and 5 bases, in that order; junction bases with no gene match: 13. Germline assignment: CDR1 SGHRS and CDR2 YFSETQ.

The chain couples TRBV28 to TRBJ1-5; a weak D match, TRBD1 (6 bases). V was cut by 2 bases and J by 5 bases, with 16 bases left in between. This CDR3 has 16 residues. CDR1 and CDR2 from the germline V gene are MDHEN and SYDVKM. The CDR3 protein is CASSLVQTGADQPQHF. CDR3 in DNA: TGTGCCAGCAGTTTAGTCCAGACGGGGGCCGATCAGCCCCAGCATTTT.

The V and J genes are TRBV28 and TRBJ2-5; D uncertain. Trimming left V 1 base short and J 4 bases short, with 13 bases between. Germline V CDR1 and CDR2: MDHEN, SYDVKM. The CDR3 loop spans 15 amino acids. In DNA form, the CDR3 reads TGTGCCAGCAGTTTATTTATTGGGAATCGAGAGACCCAGTACTTC. It codes for CASSLFIGNRETQYF.

The chain has TRBV19 and TRBJ2-3; 8 positions agree with TRBD2. V trimming: 8 bases; J trimming: 0 bases; junction bases outside the gene matches: 4. This CDR3 has 14 residues. Germline values: CDR1 LNHDA, CDR2 SQIVND (reference sequence). The CDR3 protein is CASAASGSTDTQYF. The CDR3 DNA sequence: TGTGCCAGTGCGGCTAGCGGGAGCACAGATACGCAGTATTTT.

This chain uses TRBV28 with TRBJ1-2; maybe TRBD1 (5 bases). V lost 3 bases and J lost 0, with 14 bases in between. Germline V gene lookup returns CDR1 MDHEN and CDR2 SYDVKM. The CDR3 extends over 16 amino acids. The CDR3 bases are TGTGCCAGCAGTTTGGGCGGGGGAACAGCTAACTATGGCTACACCTTC. Amino acids: CASSLGGGTANYGYTF.

This rearrangement joins TRBV25-1 to TRBJ1-1; 7 bases map to TRBD1. Trimming removed 1 base from V and 11 bases from J; junction bases left unmatched: 13. The CDR3 runs 15 residues. CDR1 and CDR2 from the germline V gene are MGHDK and SYGVNS. The CDR3 bases are TGTGCCAGCAGTGAATCCGGACTAGGGGGCAGACGGGCTTTCTTT. It is translated as CASSESGLGGRRAFF.

A single count supports this clone. This specimen includes other DNA sequences encoding the same CDR3. The J gene is TRBJ1-1, the V gene TRBV18; D perhaps matches TRBD1 (5 bases). CDR3 length: 14 residues. CDR1 is KGHSH, CDR2 LQKENI, per germline. Trimming shortened V by 0 bases and J by 5 bases, and 10 bases separated the two germline ends. CDR3 amino acids: CASSPPGGGTEAFF. The CDR3 nucleotides are TGTGCCAGCTCACCACCGGGGGGAGGAACTGAAGCTTTCTTT. The full variable domain, completed using reference TRBV18 and TRBJ1-1, is NAGVMQNPRHLVRRRGQEARLRCSPMKGHSHVYWYRQLPEEGLKFMVYLQKENIIDESGMPKERFSAEFPKEGPSILRIQQVVRGDSAAYFCASSPPGGGTEAFFGQGTRLTVV.

V gene TRBV18 combines with J gene TRBJ2-3, with unresolved D. Germline V CDR1 and CDR2: KGHSH, LQKENI. The CDR3 extends over 12 amino acids. The V and J ends lost 4 bases and 4 bases respectively, with 6 bases between them. The CDR3 bases are TGTGCCAGCTCACTATCTCCAGATACGCAGTATTTT. Its protein product is CASSLSPDTQYF.

The chain recombines TRBV21-1 with TRBJ1-1; the DNA was not compared with TRBD1, the D call given in the table. TRBV21-1 counts as a pseudogene. The CDR3 totals 17 residues. Written as DNA, the CDR3 is TGTGCCAGCAGCAAAGTCTTCGGACAGATCATGAACACTGAAGCTTTCTTT. This encodes CASSKVFGQIMNTEAFF.

The chain employs TRBV6-1 and TRBJ1-5; D is unresolved. CDR3 length: 15 residues. The V gene's germline CDR1 is MNHNS and CDR2 SASEGT. V was cut by 8 bases and J by 3 bases, with 17 bases left in between. The CDR3 bases are TGTGCCAGCTGGTCGTGGAGGGAGGACAATCAGCCCCAGCATTTT. Protein product: CASWSWREDNQPQHF.

The rearrangement links TRBV15 to TRBJ1-4, with D maybe TRBD1 (6 bases). CDR1 and CDR2 (germline): LNHNV, YYDKDF (reference sequence). V gave up 6 bases and J gave up 7 bases, with 12 bases separating them. CDR3 length equals 13 residues. Here the CDR3 reads CATRRGPGEKLFF. CDR3 bases: TGTGCCACCAGGCGGGGGCCCGGTGAAAAACTGTTTTTT.

About this clone itself: Other DNA sequences within the sample encode an identical CDR3. The chain employs TRBV5-1 and TRBJ2-1; tentatively, D is TRBD1 or TRBD2 (5 bases each). V lost 2 bases, J lost 5 bases, and 11 bases lay in between. The CDR3 is 14 residues long. Germline loops: CDR1 SGHRS, CDR2 YFSETQ. The CDR3 nucleotides read TGCGCCAGCAGCTTTGGGACGGAGCACAATGAGCAGTTCTTC. It specifies CASSFGTEHNEQFF.

The gene calls are TRBV11-3 and TRBJ2-2; D unclear. This CDR3 is built from 16 residues. V was cut by 1 base and J by 1 base, with 10 bases left in between. Germline V CDR1 and CDR2: SGHNT, YENEEA. As DNA, the CDR3 is TGTGCCAGCAGCTTAGGTTCAGGCGTGAACACCGGGGAGCTGTTTTTT. Its translation is CASSLGSGVNTGELFF. The full variable domain, completed using reference TRBV11-3 and TRBJ2-2, is EAGVVQSPRYKIIEKKQPVAFWCNPISGHNTLYWYLQNLGQGPELLIRYENEEAVDDSQLPKDRFSAERLKGVDSTLKIQPAELGDSAVYLCASSLGSGVNTGELFFGEGSRLTVL.

The V gene is TRBV30, the J gene TRBJ2-7; D possibly matches TRBD1 or TRBD2 (6 bases each). Germline V gives CDR1 GTSNPN, CDR2 SVGIG (reference sequence). The CDR3 totals 13 residues. V was cut by 4 bases and J by 2 bases, with 12 bases left in between. The CDR3 spells CAWNGGSTYEQYF. DNA of the CDR3: TGTGCCTGGAACGGGGGCTCTACCTACGAGCAGTACTTC.

This chain joins TRBV29-1 and TRBJ2-5, with D perhaps TRBD1 or TRBD2 (5 bases each). Gene TRBJ2-7 matches the end of the DNA better, so the J call may be wrong. The germline gives CDR1 SQVTM, CDR2 ANQGSEA. The CDR3 spans 13 residues. The CDR3 loop is CSVDGAFTYEQYF. The CDR3, as DNA: TGCAGCGTTGACGGGGCGTTCACCTACGAGCAGTACTTC.

V and J are TRBV7-9 and TRBJ1-2; D is uncertain. Trimming took 2 bases from V and 8 from J, leaving 9 bases between them. Germline assignment: CDR1 SEHNR and CDR2 FQNEAQ (reference sequence). This CDR3 is built from 12 residues. The DNA for the CDR3 is TGTGCCAGCAGCTTATCAGCTACGGGCTACACCTTC. It translates to CASSLSATGYTF. Supplemented by reference TRBV7-9 and TRBJ1-2, the full variable domain reads DTGVSQNPRHKITKRGQNVTFRCDPISEHNRLYWYRQTLGQGPEFLTYFQNEAQLEKSRLLSDRFSAERPKGSFSTLEIQRTEQGDSAMYLCASSLSATGYTFGSGTRLTVV.

This clone has a count of ten or more. The chain recombines TRBV28 with TRBJ2-7; no firm D call. Germline values: CDR1 MDHEN, CDR2 SYDVKM. The CDR3 length is 14 residues. Trimming took 4 bases from V and 2 from J, leaving 12 bases between them. The CDR3 spells CASSYSRPPYEQYF. In DNA form, the CDR3 reads TGTGCCAGCAGTTATTCTCGCCCCCCCTACGAGCAGTACTTC.

The V and J genes are TRBV6-6 and TRBJ2-7; D is possibly TRBD1 (6 bases). The CDR3 has 13 amino acids. The germline gives CDR1 MNHNY, CDR2 SVGAGI (reference sequence). The ends were cut back, 6 bases at V and 3 bases at J, with 12 bases in the middle. CDR3 in amino acids: CASRPTGIYEQYF. The CDR3 DNA reads TGTGCCAGCAGACCTACAGGGATCTACGAGCAGTACTTC.

As regards this clone: A much larger clone is a single base away; this may be a read error. Within the sample, other DNA sequences also encode this same CDR3. V is TRBV27 and J is TRBJ1-5; no clear D gene. This CDR3 region has 12 residues. The germline gives CDR1 MNHEY, CDR2 SMNVEV (reference sequence). Trimming removed 3 bases at V and 5 bases at J, with 5 bases between. The DNA for the CDR3 is TGTGCCAGCAGTTTCCGGGATCAGCCCCAGCATTTT. Its protein product is CASSFRDQPQHF.

This chain connects TRBV21-1 to TRBJ2-7; the DNA was not compared with TRBD2, the D call given in the table. TRBV21-1 is recorded as a pseudogene. The CDR3 length is 16 residues. CDR3 nucleotide sequence: TGTGCCAGCAGCGGGAGCCGGGAGGGGCCCTCCTACGAGCAGTACTTC. Its protein is CASSGSREGPSYEQYF.

The chain links TRBV19 to TRBJ1-3; maybe TRBD1 (5 bases). V lost 1 base and J lost 4, with 11 bases in between. This CDR3 has 15 amino acids. Germline V gene sequence: CDR1 LNHDA, CDR2 SQIVND (reference sequence). CDR3 sequence: CASSIARDFGNTIYF. CDR3 sequence (DNA): TGTGCCAGTAGTATAGCTCGGGACTTCGGAAACACCATATATTTT.

J is TRBJ2-3 and V is TRBV6-1; unclear D gene. From germline, CDR1 is MNHNS and CDR2 SASEGT. The CDR3 consists of 11 residues. Trimming removed 5 bases from V and 9 bases from J, with 9 bases in between. CDR3 sequence reads: CASSSGLTQYF. DNA for the CDR3: TGTGCCAGCAGTTCAGGCTTGACGCAGTATTTT.

The chain carries TRBV5-1 and TRBJ1-1; D might be TRBD1 (5 bases). The germline V and J ends were trimmed by 2 bases and 6 bases, with 14 bases remaining between them. The length of the CDR3 is 14 residues. Germline CDR1 reads SGHRS; CDR2 reads YFSETQ. In DNA, the CDR3 is TGCGCCAGCAGCTTTTCGGGGCAAGAGGCTGAAGCTTTCTTT. It is translated as CASSFSGQEAEAFF. The whole variable domain, filled in from reference TRBV5-1 and TRBJ1-1, reads KAGVTQTPRYLIKTRGQQVTLSCSPISGHRSVSWYQQTPGQGLQFLFEYFSETQRNKGNFPGRFSGRQFSNSRSEMNVSTLELGDSALYLCASSFSGQEAEAFFGQGTRLTVV.

The rearrangement joins TRBV7-9 to TRBJ2-5; D may correspond to TRBD1 or TRBD2 (5 bases each). V lost 5 bases and J 5 bases, leaving 15 bases between the germline ends. Germline CDR1 reads SEHNR; CDR2 reads FQNEAQ (reference sequence). The CDR3 sequence is 14 residues long. This chain's CDR3 is CASSRTGPGETQYF. CDR3 coding DNA: TGTGCCAGCAGCCGGACGGGGCCCGGGGAGACCCAGTACTTC.